These 28 T cell receptor beta chains share one sample of origin, sequenced in a study of beta chain features in type 1 diabetes. Reverse transcription of all isolated RNA meant that expressed TCRB transcripts were sequenced. The table came from immunoSEQ multiplex PCR; TCRdb's copy has only in-frame clones and leaves some out. The data contain over 500,000 clones, about a sixth of them singletons. Input material: naive CD4+ T cells from blood. The receptor set was obtained from a young man in good health.

The chain is built from TRBV30 and TRBJ2-7; D unclear. V lost 1 base, J lost 5 bases, and 12 bases lay in between. Germline CDR1 GTSNPN, CDR2 SVGIG (reference sequence). The CDR3 spans 13 residues. This CDR3 is CAWSEGTRNEQYF. The CDR3 DNA is TGTGCCTGGAGTGAAGGCACAAGGAACGAGCAGTACTTC.

V usage is TRBV5-6 and J usage is TRBJ2-5; D is possibly TRBD1 (5 bases). Between the trimmed V and J ends, which lost 0 bases and 5 bases, there was a span of 17 bases. Germline CDR1 and CDR2: SGHDT and YYEEEE. The CDR3 length is 16 residues. For the CDR3, the DNA is TGTGCCAGCAGCTTGGTAGGTTCTCCAGGGCCGGAGACCCAGTACTTC. Protein product: CASSLVGSPGPETQYF. Full variable domain (missing parts from reference TRBV5-6 and TRBJ2-5): DAGVTQSPTHLIKTRGQQVTLRCSPKSGHDTVSWYQQALGQGPQFIFQYYEEEERQRGNFPDRFSGHQFPNYSSELNVNALLLGDSALYLCASSLVGSPGPETQYFGPGTRLLVL.

There are a few counts of this clone. CDR3 nucleotide sequence: TGTGCCAGCAAAGCGAACAGGAACACAGATACGCAGTATTTT. Encoded protein: CASKANRNTDTQYF. This sequence joins TRBV2 and TRBJ2-3, with a weak D call TRBD1 (5 bases). From germline, CDR1 is SNHLY and CDR2 FYNNEI. Trimming left V 7 bases short and J 2 bases short, with 13 bases between. This CDR3 spans 14 amino acids.

The V and J genes are TRBV4-3 and TRBJ1-1; D might be TRBD1 (6 bases). The CDR3 length is 15 residues. Trimming stripped 4 bases from V and 5 bases from J, with 17 bases between. Germline CDR1 LGHNA, CDR2 YSLEER. The CDR3 sequence: CASSRQTTGSTEAFF. The CDR3 DNA is TGCGCCAGCAGCCGCCAGACCACAGGGAGTACTGAAGCTTTCTTT.

This clone was detected a few times. The genes are TRBV5-4 and TRBJ2-7; no definite D call. CDR3 length: 16 amino acids. The V gene lost 0 bases and the J gene lost 9 bases, with 22 bases spanning the gap. Germline values: CDR1 SGHNT, CDR2 YYREEE (reference sequence). CDR3: CASSLGLTESAAWQYF. CDR3 DNA: TGTGCCAGCAGCTTGGGGCTGACCGAGTCCGCGGCGTGGCAGTACTTC.

The chain recombines TRBV5-4 with TRBJ2-7; 10 bases match TRBD1. Germline CDR1 reads SGHNT; CDR2 reads YYREEE (reference sequence). The CDR3 consists of 14 residues. The V segment lost 4 bases and the J segment 3 bases; nucleotides outside the gene matches: 4. The CDR3 bases are TGTGCCAGCAGCCCGGGGACAGGGGTCTACGAGCAGTACTTC. Translation gives CASSPGTGVYEQYF.

V and J are TRBV19 and TRBJ1-5, with a weak D call TRBD1 (6 bases). From germline, CDR1 is LNHDA and CDR2 SQIVND (reference sequence). With 1 base removed from V and 4 bases from J, the gap between germline ends came to 17 bases. The CDR3 covers 17 residues. The DNA for the CDR3 is TGTGCCAGTAGTATAGCCTTCTTCCGGGACAAAAATCAGCCCCAGCATTTT. This sequence encodes CASSIAFFRDKNQPQHF.

Here the CDR3 DNA reads TGTGCCAGCAGACCACGACAGGGGTTGATGACCCAGTACTTC. Encoded protein: CASRPRQGLMTQYF. The chain joins TRBV25-1 to TRBJ2-5, with 8 bases aligning to TRBD1. The germline CDR1 and CDR2 sequences are MGHDK and SYGVNS. The V and J ends lost 6 bases and 7 bases, in that order; junction bases with no gene match: 10. This CDR3 has 14 amino acids.

This clone showed up just a few times. The chain carries TRBV5-1 and TRBJ1-2; no reliable D call. Per the germline V gene, CDR1 is SGHRS and CDR2 is YFSETQ. Trimming pared 0 bases from V and 0 bases from J, leaving 6 bases between. The CDR3 runs 14 residues. The CDR3 is CASSLGATNYGYTF. The CDR3 DNA follows: TGCGCCAGCAGCTTGGGGGCAACTAACTATGGCTACACCTTC.

The rearrangement joins TRBV5-1 to TRBJ2-5; D may match TRBD1 or TRBD2 (6 bases each). The CDR3 contains 14 residues. CDR1 and CDR2 from the germline V gene are SGHRS and YFSETQ. V lost 4 bases and J 5 bases, leaving 15 bases between the germline ends. DNA for the CDR3: TGCGCCAGCAGCGGAGGGGGTTTTCGCGAGACCCAGTACTTC. Amino acid sequence: CASSGGGFRETQYF.

This clone was seen once. At one end, the junction sequence differs from germline, possibly due to a read error. The V gene is TRBV4-1, the J gene TRBJ2-1, with 10 bases lining up with TRBD2. Germline V gene lookup returns CDR1 MGHRA and CDR2 YSYEKL. This CDR3 is built from 15 residues. The CDR3 loop reads CASSQSSGGNNEQFF. The CDR3, as DNA: TGTGCCAGCAGCCAGTCTAGCGGGGGAAACAATGAGCAGTTCTTC.

This clone was seen a handful of times. The rearrangement joins TRBV2 to TRBJ1-1; 7 bases fit TRBD1. J was trimmed by 8 bases and V by 6 bases; bases with no gene match: 9. The CDR3 is made up of 13 amino acids. CDR1 and CDR2 (germline): SNHLY, FYNNEI. The CDR3 region is CASSTGDREEAFF. The CDR3 DNA reads TGTGCCAGCAGCACAGGGGATCGGGAAGAAGCTTTCTTT.

The chain joins TRBV6-5 to TRBJ1-2; no reliable D call. V was cut by 6 bases and J by 2 bases, with 10 bases left in between. There are 13 residues in the CDR3. Germline values: CDR1 MNHEY, CDR2 SVGAGI. The CDR3 DNA is TGTGCCAGCAGCCAACAAGGGAACTATGGCTACACCTTC. As protein: CASSQQGNYGYTF.

This clone was counted a few times. V gene TRBV7-2 combines with J gene TRBJ1-3; D not resolved. The CDR3 spans 14 residues. Germline V CDR1 and CDR2: SGHTA, FQGNSA. V shed 1 base and J shed 2 bases, with 6 bases lying between them. Here the CDR3 reads CASSLGPTGNTIYF. The DNA for the CDR3 is TGTGCCAGCAGCTTAGGGCCAACTGGAAACACCATATATTTT.

This clone has more than one count but fewer than ten. The chain carries TRBV9 and TRBJ2-1, with TRBD2 matching over 15 bases. The germline gives CDR1 SGDLS, CDR2 YYNGEE. V gave up 4 bases and J gave up 9 bases; unmatched junction bases: 8. There are 16 residues in the CDR3. The CDR3 DNA follows: TGTGCCAGCAGCACTGGACTAGCGGGGGGGCCTGGTGAGCAGTTCTTC. Its translation: CASSTGLAGGPGEQFF.

The V call is TRBV4-3, the J call TRBJ1-5, with D perhaps TRBD1 (5 bases). V gave up 1 base and J gave up 6 bases, with 7 bases separating them. CDR3 length: 13 amino acids. Germline assignment: CDR1 LGHNA and CDR2 YSLEER. CDR3 bases: TGCGCCAGCAGCCAAGGTGGGGGTCAGCCCCAGCATTTT. It codes for CASSQGGGQPQHF.

This clone was found a few times. V and J are TRBV21-1 and TRBJ1-5. TRBV21-1 is a pseudogene segment. The CDR3 consists of 15 residues. CDR3 bases: TGTGCCAGCAGCCCTAGGGAACAGACCAATCAGCCCCAGCATTTT. Encoded protein: CASSPREQTNQPQHF.

This clone has only a few counts. The chain uses TRBV9 and TRBJ2-1, with 8 bases aligning to TRBD2. Germline V gene data show CDR1 as SGDLS and CDR2 as YYNGEE. The CDR3 sequence is 16 residues long. V lost 1 base and J lost 5; bases outside the gene matches: 8. The CDR3 region has the DNA TGTGCCAGCAGCGTACAGAGCGGGAGAGTGAACAATGAGCAGTTCTTC. This codes for CASSVQSGRVNNEQFF.

Only a few counts were recorded for this clone. The rearrangement joins TRBV7-9 to TRBJ2-3, with TRBD2 as a possible D gene (6 bases). The CDR3 is made up of 15 amino acids. Germline V gene sequence: CDR1 SEHNR, CDR2 FQNEAQ (reference sequence). V shed 5 bases and J shed 2 bases, with 14 bases lying between them. CDR3 sequence reads: CASSLGGPDTDTQYF. The CDR3 DNA sequence: TGTGCCAGCAGCCTGGGGGGTCCTGACACAGATACGCAGTATTTT.

The genes are TRBV4-1 and TRBJ1-3; unclear D gene. Germline CDR1 and CDR2: MGHRA and YSYEKL. V was trimmed by 4 bases and J by 2 bases, leaving 9 bases between them. The CDR3 is made up of 14 amino acids. The DNA for the CDR3 is TGCGCCAGCAGCCTAGCCTATACTGGAAACACCATATATTTT. Amino acids: CASSLAYTGNTIYF.

This clone was counted a few times. The chain has TRBV11-2 and TRBJ2-7; 8 bases are a match to TRBD1. J lost 3 bases, V lost 5 bases, and 6 bases had no gene match. The CDR3 sequence is 14 residues long. Germline assignment: CDR1 SGHAT and CDR2 FQNNGV. The CDR3, as DNA: TGTGCCAGCAGCCCGCAGGGGGCATTCTACGAGCAGTACTTC. Residues: CASSPQGAFYEQYF.

This clone was observed a few times. The rearrangement links TRBV7-2 to TRBJ1-4; the D gene is possibly TRBD1 (5 bases). Trimming cost V 1 base and J 6 bases, with 12 bases left between them. The CDR3 runs to 15 residues. Germline lookup yields CDR1 SGHTA and CDR2 FQGNSA. CDR3 sequence (DNA): TGTGCCAGCAGCTTAGGCGGGGCTCGGGATGAAAAACTGTTTTTT. It translates to CASSLGGARDEKLFF.

This clone appeared a few times. The chain joins TRBV5-1 to TRBJ2-7, with TRBD1 matching over 9 bases. Germline values: CDR1 SGHRS, CDR2 YFSETQ. This CDR3 is built from 15 residues. V lost 0 bases, J lost 1 base, and 2 bases stayed unmatched. CDR3 sequence reads: CASSLGGQGSYEQYF. Here the CDR3 DNA reads TGCGCCAGCAGCTTGGGCGGACAGGGGTCCTACGAGCAGTACTTC. Full variable domain (outside the CDR3, taken from reference TRBV5-1 and TRBJ2-7): KAGVTQTPRYLIKTRGQQVTLSCSPISGHRSVSWYQQTPGQGLQFLFEYFSETQRNKGNFPGRFSGRQFSNSRSEMNVSTLELGDSALYLCASSLGGQGSYEQYFGPGTRLTVT.

The chain couples TRBV7-9 to TRBJ2-7, with 10 bases that match TRBD2. This CDR3 is built from 16 residues. The germline CDR1 and CDR2 sequences are SEHNR and FQNEAQ (reference sequence). The ends lost 0 bases at V and 4 bases at J; junction bases unmatched: 6. CDR3 sequence: CASSLARLAGDYEQYF. The CDR3 DNA follows: TGTGCCAGCAGCTTAGCCAGGCTAGCGGGAGATTACGAGCAGTACTTC. The whole variable domain, remainder taken from reference TRBV7-9 and TRBJ2-7, is DTGVSQNPRHKITKRGQNVTFRCDPISEHNRLYWYRQTLGQGPEFLTYFQNEAQLEKSRLLSDRFSAERPKGSFSTLEIQRTEQGDSAMYLCASSLARLAGDYEQYFGPGTRLTVT.

This clone was seen a few times. The chain joins TRBV29-1 to TRBJ2-3, with 7 bases lining up with TRBD2. V was pared by 3 bases and J by 7 bases, with 7 bases of the junction left unmatched. Germline V gene data show CDR1 as SQVTM and CDR2 as ANQGSEA. The CDR3 extends over 13 amino acids. CDR3 in DNA: TGCAGCGTTGACGAGGGAGGGGTGTATACGCAGTATTTT. Translation: CSVDEGGVYTQYF.

This clone turned up a few times. The V and J genes are TRBV7-9 and TRBJ2-1; 11 bases are a match to TRBD2. The CDR3 runs 18 residues. Germline V gives CDR1 SEHNR, CDR2 FQNEAQ (reference sequence). J gave up 3 bases and V 2 bases, and 9 bases lay outside the gene matches. The DNA of the CDR3 is TGTGCCAGCAGCTTATGGGGTCGCACTAGCGGGAGCTACAATGAGCAGTTCTTC. This codes for CASSLWGRTSGSYNEQFF. Looking up the rest from reference TRBV7-9 and TRBJ2-1 gives the full variable domain: DTGVSQNPRHKITKRGQNVTFRCDPISEHNRLYWYRQTLGQGPEFLTYFQNEAQLEKSRLLSDRFSAERPKGSFSTLEIQRTEQGDSAMYLCASSLWGRTSGSYNEQFFGPGTRLTVL.

This chain joins TRBV4-1 and TRBJ2-1, with 8 bases that match TRBD2. This CDR3 is built from 21 residues. The junction had 18 bases not matched to a gene; V was cut back by 2 bases and J by 0 bases. Germline V gives CDR1 MGHRA, CDR2 YSYEKL. CDR3 bases: TGCGCCAGCAGCCAATGGGTTCCTAGCGGGCTGACCATGAGCTCCTACAATGAGCAGTTCTTC. This encodes CASSQWVPSGLTMSSYNEQFF.

This chain links TRBV4-3 with TRBJ2-7; 9 nucleotides line up with TRBD1. This CDR3 region has 16 residues. Germline CDR1 reads LGHNA; CDR2 reads YSLEER. The V segment lost 1 base and the J segment 0 bases; nucleotides outside the gene matches: 4. This chain's CDR3 is CASSQAGTGTSYEQYF. The CDR3 nucleotides read TGCGCCAGCAGCCAAGCCGGGACAGGGACCTCCTACGAGCAGTACTTC.